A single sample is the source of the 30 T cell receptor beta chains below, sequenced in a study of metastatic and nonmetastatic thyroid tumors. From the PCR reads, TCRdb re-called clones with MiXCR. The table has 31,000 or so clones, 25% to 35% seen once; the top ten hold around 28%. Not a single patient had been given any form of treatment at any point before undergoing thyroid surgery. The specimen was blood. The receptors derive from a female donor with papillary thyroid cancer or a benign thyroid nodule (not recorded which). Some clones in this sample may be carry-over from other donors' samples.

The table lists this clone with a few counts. CDR3 sequence reads: CASTPYSGSSNEQFF. For the CDR3, the DNA is TGTGCCAGCACCCCGTATAGCGGGAGTAGCAATGAGCAGTTCTTC. The chain joins TRBV7-6 to TRBJ2-1; 9 bases agree with TRBD2. The CDR3 has 15 residues. The V gene's germline CDR1 is SGHVS and CDR2 FNYEAQ. J gave up 6 bases and V 7 bases, and 10 bases lay outside the gene matches.

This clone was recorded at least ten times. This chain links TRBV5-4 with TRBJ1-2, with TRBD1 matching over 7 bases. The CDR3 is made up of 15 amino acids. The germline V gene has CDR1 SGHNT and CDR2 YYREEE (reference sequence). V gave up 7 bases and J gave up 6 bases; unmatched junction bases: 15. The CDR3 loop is CASETGGQFDNGYTF. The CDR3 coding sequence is TGTGCCAGCGAAACCGGGGGACAGTTCGATAATGGCTACACCTTC.

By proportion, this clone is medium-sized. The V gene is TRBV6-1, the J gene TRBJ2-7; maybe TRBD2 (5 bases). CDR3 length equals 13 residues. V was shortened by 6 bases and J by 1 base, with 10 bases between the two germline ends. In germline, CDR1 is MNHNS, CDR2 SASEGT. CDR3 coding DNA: TGTGCCAGCAGGAGGGCTACGTCCTACGAGCAGTACTTC. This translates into CASRRATSYEQYF.

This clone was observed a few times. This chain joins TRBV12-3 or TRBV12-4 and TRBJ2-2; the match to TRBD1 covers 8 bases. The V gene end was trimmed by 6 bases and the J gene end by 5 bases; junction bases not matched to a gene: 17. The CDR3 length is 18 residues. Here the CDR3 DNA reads TGTGCCAGCAGCTCATATACTAAACTCCGACAGGGGACCGGGGAGCTGTTTTTT. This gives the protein CASSSYTKLRQGTGELFF.

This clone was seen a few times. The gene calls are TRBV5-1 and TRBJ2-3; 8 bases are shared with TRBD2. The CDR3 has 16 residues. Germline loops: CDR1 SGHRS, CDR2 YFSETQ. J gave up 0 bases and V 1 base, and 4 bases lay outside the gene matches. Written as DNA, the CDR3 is TGCGCCAGCAGCTTGCGGCCTAGCGGGAGCACAGATACGCAGTATTTT. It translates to CASSLRPSGSTDTQYF.

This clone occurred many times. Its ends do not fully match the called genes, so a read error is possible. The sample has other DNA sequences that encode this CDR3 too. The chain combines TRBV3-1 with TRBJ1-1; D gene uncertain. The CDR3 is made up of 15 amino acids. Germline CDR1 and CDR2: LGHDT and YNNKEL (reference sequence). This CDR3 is CARSPVTTGSTEAFF. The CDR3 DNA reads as TGTGCCCGCAGCCCCGTAACGACCGGGTCCACTGAAGCTTTCTTT.

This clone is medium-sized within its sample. The CDR3 DNA is TGTGCCAGCACCCGGGACAGGGACAGCGAGCAGTACTTC. Amino acid sequence: CASTRDRDSEQYF. The chain couples TRBV6-1 to TRBJ2-7, with 9 bases fitting TRBD1. The CDR3 is made up of 13 amino acids. Trimming took 7 bases from V and 6 from J; bases not matched to a gene: 7. Germline V gene sequence: CDR1 MNHNS, CDR2 SASEGT.

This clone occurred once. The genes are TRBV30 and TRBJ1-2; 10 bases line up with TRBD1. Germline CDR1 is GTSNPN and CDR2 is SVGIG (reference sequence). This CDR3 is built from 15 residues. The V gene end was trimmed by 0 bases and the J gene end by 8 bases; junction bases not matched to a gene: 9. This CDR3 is CAWSVQTGGAVGYTF. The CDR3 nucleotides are TGTGCCTGGAGTGTACAGACAGGGGGCGCGGTCGGCTACACCTTC.

The CDR3 DNA sequence: TGTGCCACCAGTCCAAATCTCGGGACTAGCGGAGGCACAGATAATCAGTATTTT. Protein product: CATSPNLGTSGGTDNQYF. The rearrangement links TRBV24-1 to TRBJ2-3, with TRBD2 identical over 11 bases. In germline, CDR1 is KGHDR, CDR2 SFDVKD. The CDR3 is made up of 18 amino acids. The V and J ends lost 6 bases and 12 bases, in that order; junction bases with no gene match: 22.

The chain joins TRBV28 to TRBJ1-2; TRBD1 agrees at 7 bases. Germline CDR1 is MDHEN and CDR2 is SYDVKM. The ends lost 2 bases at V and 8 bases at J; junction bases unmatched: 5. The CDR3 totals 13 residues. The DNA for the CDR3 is TGTGCCAGCAGTTTAATACAGGGGCAGGGCTACACCTTC. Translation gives CASSLIQGQGYTF.

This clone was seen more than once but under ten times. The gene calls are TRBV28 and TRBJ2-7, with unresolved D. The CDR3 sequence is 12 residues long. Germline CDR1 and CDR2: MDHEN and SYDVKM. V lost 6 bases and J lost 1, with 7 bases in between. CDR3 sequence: CASRAGSYEQYF. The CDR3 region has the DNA TGTGCCAGCAGGGCCGGTTCCTACGAGCAGTACTTC. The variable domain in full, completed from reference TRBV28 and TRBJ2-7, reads DVKVTQSSRYLVKRTGEKVFLECVQDMDHENMFWYRQDPGLGLRLIYFSYDVKMKEKGDIPEGYSVSREKKERFSLILESASTNQTSMYLCASRAGSYEQYFGPGTRLTVT.

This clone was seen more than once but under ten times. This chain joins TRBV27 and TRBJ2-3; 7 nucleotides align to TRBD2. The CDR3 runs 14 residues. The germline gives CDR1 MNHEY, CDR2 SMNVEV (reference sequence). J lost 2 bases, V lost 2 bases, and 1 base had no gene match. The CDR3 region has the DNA TGTGCCAGCAGTTTAGCGGGAGCCACAGATACGCAGTATTTT. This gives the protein CASSLAGATDTQYF.

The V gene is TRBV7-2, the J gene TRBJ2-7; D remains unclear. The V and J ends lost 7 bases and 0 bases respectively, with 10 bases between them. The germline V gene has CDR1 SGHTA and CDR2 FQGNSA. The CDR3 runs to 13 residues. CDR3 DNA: TGTGCCAGCACCAGCAGTGACTCCTACGAGCAGTACTTC. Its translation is CASTSSDSYEQYF.

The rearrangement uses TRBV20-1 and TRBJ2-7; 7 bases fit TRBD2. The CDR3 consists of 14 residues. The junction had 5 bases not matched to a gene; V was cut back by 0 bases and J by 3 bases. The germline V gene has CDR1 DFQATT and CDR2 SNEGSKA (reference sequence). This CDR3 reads CSARDLASGYEQYF. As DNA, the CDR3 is TGCAGTGCTAGAGATCTGGCTAGCGGCTACGAGCAGTACTTC.

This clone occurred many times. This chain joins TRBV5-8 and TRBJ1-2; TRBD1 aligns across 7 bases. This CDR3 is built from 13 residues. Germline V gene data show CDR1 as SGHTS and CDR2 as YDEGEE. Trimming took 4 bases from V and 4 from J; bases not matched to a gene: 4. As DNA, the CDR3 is TGTGCCAGCAGCCAGGGGGTCTCCTATGGCTACACCTTC. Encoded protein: CASSQGVSYGYTF.

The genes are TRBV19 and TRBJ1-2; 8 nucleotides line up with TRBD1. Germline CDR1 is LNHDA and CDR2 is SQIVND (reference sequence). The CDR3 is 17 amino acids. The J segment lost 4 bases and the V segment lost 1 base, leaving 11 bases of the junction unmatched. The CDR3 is CASSIGGQGAKPYGYTF. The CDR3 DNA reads TGTGCCAGTAGTATAGGTGGGCAGGGGGCGAAACCCTATGGCTACACCTTC.

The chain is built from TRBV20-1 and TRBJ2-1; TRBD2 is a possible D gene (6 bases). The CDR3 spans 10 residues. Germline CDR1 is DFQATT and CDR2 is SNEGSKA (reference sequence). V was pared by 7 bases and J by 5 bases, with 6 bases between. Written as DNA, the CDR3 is TGCAGTGGGGGGGACAATGAGCAGTTCTTC. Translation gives CSGGDNEQFF.

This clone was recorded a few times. CDR3 residues: CASSVGLAGVNEQFF. CDR3 in DNA: TGTGCCAGCAGTGTGGGACTAGCGGGAGTCAATGAGCAGTTCTTC. V and J are TRBV6-1 and TRBJ2-1, with 14 bases that match TRBD2. The CDR3 is made up of 15 amino acids. The ends lost 4 bases at V and 6 bases at J; junction bases unmatched: 2. In germline, CDR1 is MNHNS, CDR2 SASEGT.

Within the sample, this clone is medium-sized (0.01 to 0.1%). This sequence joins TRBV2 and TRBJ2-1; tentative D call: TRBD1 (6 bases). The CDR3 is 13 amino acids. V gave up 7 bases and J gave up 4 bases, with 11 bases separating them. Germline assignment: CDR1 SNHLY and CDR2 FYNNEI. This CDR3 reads CASTQDRYNEQFF. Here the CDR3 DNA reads TGTGCCAGCACCCAAGACAGGTACAATGAGCAGTTCTTC.

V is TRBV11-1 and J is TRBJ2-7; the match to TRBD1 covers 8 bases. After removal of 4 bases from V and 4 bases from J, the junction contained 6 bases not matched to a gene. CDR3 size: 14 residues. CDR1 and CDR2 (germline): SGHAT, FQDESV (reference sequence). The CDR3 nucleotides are TGTGCCAGCAGCTGGGACAGGTGGGGGTACGAGCAGTACTTC. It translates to CASSWDRWGYEQYF.

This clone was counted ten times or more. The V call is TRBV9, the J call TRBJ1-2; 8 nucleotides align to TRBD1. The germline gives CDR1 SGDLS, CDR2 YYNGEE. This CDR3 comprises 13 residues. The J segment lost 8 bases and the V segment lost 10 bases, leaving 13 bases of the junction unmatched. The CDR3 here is CASTRQGAEGYTF. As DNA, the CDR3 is TGTGCCTCAACCCGGCAGGGGGCGGAAGGCTACACCTTC.

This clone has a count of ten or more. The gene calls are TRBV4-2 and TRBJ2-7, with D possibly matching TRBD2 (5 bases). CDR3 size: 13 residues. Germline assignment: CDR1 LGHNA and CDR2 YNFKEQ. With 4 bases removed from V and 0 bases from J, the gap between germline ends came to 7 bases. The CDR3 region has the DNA TGTGCCAGCAGCCGGAGCGGCTCCTACGAGCAGTACTTC. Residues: CASSRSGSYEQYF.

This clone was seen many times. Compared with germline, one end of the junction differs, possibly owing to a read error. This CDR3 is CASSPGLGGEQYF. The CDR3, as DNA: TGTGCTAGCAGCCCGGGACTAGGGGGCGAGCAGTACTTC. The chain is built from TRBV7-7 and TRBJ2-7, with TRBD2 matching over 8 bases. The germline gives CDR1 SSHAT, CDR2 FNYEAQ (reference sequence). The CDR3 runs to 13 residues.

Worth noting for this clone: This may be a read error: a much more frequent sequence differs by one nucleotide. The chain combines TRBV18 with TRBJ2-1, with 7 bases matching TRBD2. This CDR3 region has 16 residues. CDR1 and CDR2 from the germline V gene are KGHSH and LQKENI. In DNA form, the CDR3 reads TGTGTCAGCTCACCAAATCTTCGGACTAGTGGGAATGAGCAGTTCTTC. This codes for CVSSPNLRTSGNEQFF.

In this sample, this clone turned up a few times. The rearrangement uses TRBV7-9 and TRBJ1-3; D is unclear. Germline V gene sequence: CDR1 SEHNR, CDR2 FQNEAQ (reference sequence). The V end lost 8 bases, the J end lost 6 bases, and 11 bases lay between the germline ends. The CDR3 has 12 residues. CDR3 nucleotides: TGTGCCAGCCATGGCCCTGAAAACACCATATATTTT. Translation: CASHGPENTIYF.

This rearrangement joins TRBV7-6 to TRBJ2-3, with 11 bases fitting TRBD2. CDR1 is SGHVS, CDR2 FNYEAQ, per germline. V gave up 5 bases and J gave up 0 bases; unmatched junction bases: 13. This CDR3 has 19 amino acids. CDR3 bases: TGTGCCAGCAGCCCCCAAGTTGCACTAGCGGGGGCTAGCACAGATACGCAGTATTTT. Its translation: CASSPQVALAGASTDTQYF.

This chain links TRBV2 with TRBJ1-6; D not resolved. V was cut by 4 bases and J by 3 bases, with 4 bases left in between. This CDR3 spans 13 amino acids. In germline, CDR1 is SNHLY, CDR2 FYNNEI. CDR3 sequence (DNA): TGTGCCAGCAGTGCTGACTATAATTCACCCCTCCACTTT. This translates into CASSADYNSPLHF.

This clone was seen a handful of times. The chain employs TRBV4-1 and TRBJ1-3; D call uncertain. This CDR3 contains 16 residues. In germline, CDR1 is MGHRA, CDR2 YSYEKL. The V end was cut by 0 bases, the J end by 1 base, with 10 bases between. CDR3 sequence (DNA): TGCGCCAGCAGCCAAGATCCCGGGGATTCTGGAAACACCATATATTTT. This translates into CASSQDPGDSGNTIYF.

In DNA, the CDR3 is TGCAGTGTTGGGCGTCTCCTTGGGAATGAGCAGTTCTTC. Protein product: CSVGRLLGNEQFF. V is TRBV20-1 and J is TRBJ2-1; no clear D. In germline, CDR1 is DFQATT, CDR2 SNEGSKA (reference sequence). Trimming removed 7 bases from V and 7 bases from J, with 17 bases in between. This CDR3 is 13 amino acids long.

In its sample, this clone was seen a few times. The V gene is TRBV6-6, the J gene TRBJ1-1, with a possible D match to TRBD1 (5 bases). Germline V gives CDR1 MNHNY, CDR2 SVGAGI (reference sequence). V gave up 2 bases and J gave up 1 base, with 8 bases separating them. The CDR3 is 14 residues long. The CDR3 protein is CASSYGGTNTEAFF. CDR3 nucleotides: TGTGCCAGCAGTTACGGGGGTACGAACACTGAAGCTTTCTTT.